The T cell receptor (beta chain) described here comes from a study of patients and donors after allogeneic stem cell transplantation. Germline V gives CDR1 SEHNR, CDR2 FQNEAQ (reference sequence). V lost 1 base and J lost 5; bases outside the gene matches: 1. The CDR3 totals 14 residues. A single record per CDR3 protein comes from TCRdb applying MiXCR to the RT-PCR reads. Among about 26,000 distinct CDR3 sequences, roughly 8% were seen once, and the ten largest hold 48%. This clonotype has ten or more counts. This clonotype originated in a human donor who was either an allogeneic HSCT recipient or a stem cell or donor lymphocyte infusion donor (not recorded which). It is not recorded whose cells these are; they may come from a transplant donor. V and J are TRBV7-9 and TRBJ2-3, with 9 bases that match TRBD2. Sample: blood, either unsorted or a sorted T cell fraction (not recorded which). CDR3 protein: CASSLVAGVDTQYF. Written as DNA, the CDR3 is TGTGCCAGCAGCTTAGTAGCGGGAGTAGATACGCAGTATTTT.